Listed below are T cell receptor beta chains from one sample, sequenced in a study of T cell changes during pregnancy in multiple sclerosis. Sequencing used immunoSEQ multiplex PCR; TCRdb keeps in-frame clones, though not all of them. This table has over 35,000 clones, 94% appearing once. The input for sequencing was CD8+ T cells from peripheral blood mononuclear cells, taken in the third trimester of pregnancy. These TCRs come from a female donor with multiple sclerosis, enrolled in a pregnancy study. Each CDR3 is given with its conserved first and last residue. A D gene is named only where the DNA matches it firmly. Size is omitted from some rows. Given values are once, few, many or a class for expanded clones.

clone_size	v_call	j_call	d_call	cdr3_aa	cdr3_nt
-	TRBV4-1	TRBJ1-2	-	CASSQSITRGYGYTF	TGCGCCAGCAGCCAATCGATCACCCGGGGGTATGGCTACACCTTC
-	TRBV20-1	TRBJ2-7	-	CSARDPGEQYF	TGCAGTGCTAGAGATCCAGGCGAGCAGTACTTC
-	TRBV28	TRBJ2-7	-	CASRQYHRARDVTSYEQYF	TGTGCCAGCAGACAATATCACAGGGCCCGAGACGTGACGTCCTACGAGCAGTACTTC
-	TRBV28	TRBJ1-5	-	CASSFYGGSNQPQHF	TGTGCCAGCAGTTTTTACGGGGGTAGCAATCAGCCCCAGCATTTT
-	TRBV9	TRBJ2-7	-	CASSASGSFAYEQYF	TGTGCCAGCAGCGCTTCAGGGTCCTTCGCCTACGAGCAGTACTTC
-	TRBV28	TRBJ2-3	-	CASSLWGQSDTQYF	TGTGCCAGCAGTTTATGGGGCCAGTCAGATACGCAGTATTTT
-	TRBV27	TRBJ2-3	TRBD2	CASSLLAGTQYF	TGTGCCAGCAGTTTACTAGCGGGAACGCAGTATTTT
-	TRBV5-6	TRBJ2-7	-	CASSDDISSYEQYF	TGTGCCAGCAGCGATGACATAAGCTCCTACGAGCAGTACTTC
-	TRBV28	TRBJ2-7	TRBD2	CASSLVDTGLAGTGYEQYF	TGTGCCAGCAGTTTAGTGGACACCGGACTAGCGGGGACGGGCTACGAGCAGTACTTC
-	TRBV27	TRBJ1-1	-	CASTDRTGEAEAFF	TGTGCCAGCACCGATCGAACGGGGGAGGCTGAAGCTTTCTTT
-	TRBV7-6	TRBJ2-1	TRBD1	CASSSHRDRGRDEQFF	TGTGCCAGCAGCTCTCACCGGGACAGGGGGCGCGATGAGCAGTTCTTC
-	TRBV19	TRBJ2-5	-	CASSNPGRRGQETQYF	TGTGCCAGTAGTAACCCGGGACGGCGGGGTCAAGAGACCCAGTACTTC
-	TRBV2	TRBJ2-3	-	CALGLAIGDTQYF	TGCGCTCTGGGACTCGCGATCGGGGATACGCAGTATTTT
-	TRBV6-1	TRBJ1-5	-	CATLGRQSSNQPQHF	TGTGCCACTTTGGGGAGGCAGTCTAGCAATCAGCCCCAGCATTTT
-	TRBV19	TRBJ2-1	TRBD2	CASGPGTSVNNEQFF	TGTGCCAGTGGTCCCGGGACTAGCGTGAACAATGAGCAGTTCTTC
-	TRBV6-5	TRBJ2-2	-	CASSYLNTGELFF	TGTGCCAGCAGTTACCTGAACACCGGGGAGCTGTTTTTT
-	TRBV14	TRBJ2-3	TRBD2	CASSQDLASGSVMDTQYF	TGTGCCAGCAGCCAAGATCTCGCTAGCGGGAGTGTCATGGATACGCAGTATTTT
-	TRBV11-1	TRBJ2-2	-	CASSSWTVNTGELFF	TGTGCCAGCAGCTCCTGGACTGTGAACACCGGGGAGCTGTTTTTT
-	TRBV28	TRBJ1-2	TRBD1	CASSSSGTAAGYTF	TGTGCCAGCAGTTCGTCCGGGACAGCGGCTGGCTACACCTTC
few	TRBV10-1	TRBJ1-3	-	CANPWAAPGISGNTIYF	TGCGCCAACCCGTGGGCCGCCCCTGGAATCTCTGGAAACACCATATATTTT
-	TRBV4-1	TRBJ2-2	TRBD2	CASMTAGGGELFF	TGCGCCAGCATGACAGCGGGAGGAGGGGAGCTGTTTTTT
-	TRBV28	TRBJ1-1	-	CASSSTGDMNTEAFF	TGTGCCAGCAGTTCGACAGGAGACATGAACACTGAAGCTTTCTTT
-	TRBV6-5	TRBJ2-7	-	CASRTGYIPNEQYF	TGTGCCAGCAGAACAGGGTATATCCCCAACGAGCAGTACTTC
-	TRBV20-1	TRBJ1-1	-	CSAYLSTEAFF	TGCAGTGCTTACCTGAGCACTGAAGCTTTCTTT
-	TRBV28	TRBJ2-7	TRBD2	CASSPPAGGIYEQYF	TGTGCCAGCAGTCCTCCGGCGGGAGGGATCTACGAGCAGTACTTC
-	TRBV27	TRBJ2-7	TRBD2	CASTSRGLAGTYEQYF	TGTGCCAGCACTTCGAGGGGACTAGCGGGAACCTACGAGCAGTACTTC
-	TRBV7-2	TRBJ1-2	TRBD1	CASSKTGTYQGYTF	TGTGCCAGCAGCAAGACAGGGACCTATCAGGGCTACACCTTC
-	TRBV28	TRBJ1-2	TRBD1	CASSLGQPYGYTF	TGTGCCAGCAGCCTGGGACAGCCGTATGGCTACACCTTC
-	TRBV7-2	TRBJ1-3	-	CASSPGNTIYF	TGTGCCAGCAGTCCGGGGAACACCATATATTTT
-	TRBV7-2	TRBJ1-2	TRBD1	CASSPHTGANNGYTF	TGTGCCAGCAGCCCCCATACAGGGGCGAATAATGGCTACACCTTC
-	TRBV25-1	TRBJ2-2	TRBD1	CASSEGTGDTGELFF	TGTGCCAGCAGTGAAGGGACAGGGGACACCGGGGAGCTGTTTTTT
-	TRBV7-9	TRBJ2-7	TRBD2	CASSLAGGTSVTYEQYF	TGTGCCAGCAGCTTAGCCGGGGGGACTAGCGTTACCTACGAGCAGTACTTC
-	TRBV5-6	TRBJ2-7	-	CASSHDRLLDEQYF	TGTGCCAGCAGCCACGACAGGCTCCTTGACGAGCAGTACTTC
-	TRBV6-1	TRBJ2-7	TRBD1	CASSKDRFFEQYF	TGTGCCAGCAGTAAGGACAGGTTCTTCGAGCAGTACTTC
few	TRBV7-2	TRBJ2-7	-	CASSLQGQSYEQYF	TGTGCCAGCAGCCTTCAAGGACAGTCCTACGAGCAGTACTTC
-	TRBV19	TRBJ2-1	TRBD1	CASRDTGGRDEQFF	TGTGCCAGTAGAGATACAGGGGGCAGGGATGAGCAGTTCTTC
-	TRBV7-9	TRBJ1-4	-	CASSLLPRGNEKLFF	TGTGCCAGCAGCTTACTACCCAGGGGTAATGAAAAACTGTTTTTT
-	TRBV5-5	TRBJ2-7	-	CASSYSGALSYEQYF	TGTGCCAGCAGCTATTCAGGGGCCCTCTCCTACGAGCAGTACTTC
-	TRBV28	TRBJ1-3	TRBD1	CASSLPRDRISGNTIYF	TGTGCCAGCAGTTTACCCCGGGACAGGATCTCTGGAAACACCATATATTTT
-	TRBV4-1	TRBJ2-1	-	CASSAPWRDRYNEQFF	TGCGCCAGCAGCGCCCCTTGGAGGGACAGATACAATGAGCAGTTCTTC